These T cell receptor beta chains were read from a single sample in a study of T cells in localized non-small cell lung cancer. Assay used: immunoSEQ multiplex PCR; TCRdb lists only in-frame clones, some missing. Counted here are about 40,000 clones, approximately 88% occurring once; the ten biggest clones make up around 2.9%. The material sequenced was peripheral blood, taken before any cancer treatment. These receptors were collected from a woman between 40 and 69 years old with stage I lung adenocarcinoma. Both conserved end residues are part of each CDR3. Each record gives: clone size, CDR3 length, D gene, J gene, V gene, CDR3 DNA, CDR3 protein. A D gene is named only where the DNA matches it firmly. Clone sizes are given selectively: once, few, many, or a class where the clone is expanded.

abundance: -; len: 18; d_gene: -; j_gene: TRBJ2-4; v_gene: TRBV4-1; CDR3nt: TGCGCCAGCAGCCAAGATCTTAGGTATTTGCCCGACAAAAACATTCAGTACTTC; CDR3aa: CASSQDLRYLPDKNIQYF
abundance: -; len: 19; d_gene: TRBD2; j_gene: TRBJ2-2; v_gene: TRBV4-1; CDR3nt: TGCGCCAGCAGCCAAGATAAGGCTAGCGGGGCGGGGTACACCGGGGAGCTGTTTTTT; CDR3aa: CASSQDKASGAGYTGELFF
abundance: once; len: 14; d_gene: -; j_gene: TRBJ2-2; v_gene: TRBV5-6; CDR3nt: TGTGCCAGCACCGGGGGTCGTAAGCCCGGGGAGCTGTTTTTT; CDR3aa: CASTGGRKPGELFF
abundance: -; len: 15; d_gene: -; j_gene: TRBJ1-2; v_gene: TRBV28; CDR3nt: TGTGCCAGCAGTTTATTGGTAGGGATCTGGGATGGCTACACCTTC; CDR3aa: CASSLLVGIWDGYTF
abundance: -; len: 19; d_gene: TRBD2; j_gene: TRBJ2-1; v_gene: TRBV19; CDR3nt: TGTGCCAGTAAAGACACGGGACTAGCGGGAGGGGGACCCTACAATGAGCAGTTCTTC; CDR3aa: CASKDTGLAGGGPYNEQFF
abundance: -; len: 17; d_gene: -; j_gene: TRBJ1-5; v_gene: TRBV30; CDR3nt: TGTGCCTGCGTGGGGGCAGGCACCACAATAAGCAATCAGCCCCAGCATTTT; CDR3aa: CACVGAGTTISNQPQHF
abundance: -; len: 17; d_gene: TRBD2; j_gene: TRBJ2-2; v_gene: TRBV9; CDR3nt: TGTGCCAGCAGCGTATGGGACGTAGCGGGAAGAACCGGGGAGCTGTTTTTT; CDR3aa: CASSVWDVAGRTGELFF
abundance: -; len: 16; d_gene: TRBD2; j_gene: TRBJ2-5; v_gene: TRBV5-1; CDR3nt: TGCGCCAGCAGCCCGGATAGCGGGAGTGTCGGAGAGACCCAGTACTTC; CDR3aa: CASSPDSGSVGETQYF
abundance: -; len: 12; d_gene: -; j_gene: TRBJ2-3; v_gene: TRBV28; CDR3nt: TGTGCCAGCGCCCCTAGCACAGATACGCAGTATTTT; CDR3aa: CASAPSTDTQYF
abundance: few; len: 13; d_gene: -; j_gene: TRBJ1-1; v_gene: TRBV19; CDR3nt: TGTGCCAGTAGTACGCAGGGAGACACTGAAGCTTTCTTT; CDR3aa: CASSTQGDTEAFF
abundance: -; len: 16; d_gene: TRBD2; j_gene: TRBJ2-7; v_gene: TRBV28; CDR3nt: TGTGCCAGCAGTTTCCCAGATCGTGAGGGACTATACGAGCAGTACTTC; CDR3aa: CASSFPDREGLYEQYF
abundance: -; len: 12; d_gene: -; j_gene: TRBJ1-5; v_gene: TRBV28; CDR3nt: TGTGGCAGCAGTCAGGGGCTTCAGCCCCAGCATTTT; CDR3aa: CGSSQGLQPQHF
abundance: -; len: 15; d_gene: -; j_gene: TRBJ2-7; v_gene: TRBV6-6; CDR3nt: TGTGCCAGCACTCAGAGGCTACCTCTCTCCTACGAGCAGTACTTC; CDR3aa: CASTQRLPLSYEQYF
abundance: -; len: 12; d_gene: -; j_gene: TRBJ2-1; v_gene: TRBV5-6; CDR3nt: TGTGCCAGCAGCTTATGGAACAATGAGCAGTTCTTC; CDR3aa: CASSLWNNEQFF
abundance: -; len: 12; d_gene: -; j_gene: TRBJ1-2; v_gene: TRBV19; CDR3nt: TGTGCCAGTAGTCAGGGTGGCTATGGCTACACCTTC; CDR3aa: CASSQGGYGYTF
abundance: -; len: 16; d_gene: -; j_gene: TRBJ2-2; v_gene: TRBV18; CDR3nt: TGTGCCAGCTCAGGCCAAACCGGGAGAGGCACCGGGGAGCTGTTTTTT; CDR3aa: CASSGQTGRGTGELFF
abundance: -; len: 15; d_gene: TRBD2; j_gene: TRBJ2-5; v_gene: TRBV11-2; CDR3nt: TGTGCCAGCAGCCCCCCGGGACTAGCGGAAGAGACCCAGTACTTC; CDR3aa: CASSPPGLAEETQYF
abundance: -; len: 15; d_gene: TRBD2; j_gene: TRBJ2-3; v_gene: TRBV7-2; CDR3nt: TGTGCCAGCAGCTTAGTAGCGGGAACCACAGATACGCAGTATTTT; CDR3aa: CASSLVAGTTDTQYF
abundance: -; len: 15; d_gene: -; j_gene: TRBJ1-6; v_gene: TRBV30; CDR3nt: TGTGCCTGGATCGACAGGAGCTCCTATAATTCACCCCTCCACTTT; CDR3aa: CAWIDRSSYNSPLHF
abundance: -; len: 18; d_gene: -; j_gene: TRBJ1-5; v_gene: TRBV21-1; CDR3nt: TGTGCCAGCAGCAAAGGCCTCTTCTCACTTTATAGCAATCAGCCCCAGCATTTT; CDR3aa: CASSKGLFSLYSNQPQHF
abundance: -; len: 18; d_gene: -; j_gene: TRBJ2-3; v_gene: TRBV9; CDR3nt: TGTGCCAGCAGCGTAGATGGCCAGTCGCCACTTAACACAGATACGCAGTATTTT; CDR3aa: CASSVDGQSPLNTDTQYF
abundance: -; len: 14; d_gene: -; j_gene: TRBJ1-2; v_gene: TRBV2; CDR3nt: TGTGCCAGCAGTGAAGGGGTCAGTTTTATGGGCTACACCTTC; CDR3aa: CASSEGVSFMGYTF
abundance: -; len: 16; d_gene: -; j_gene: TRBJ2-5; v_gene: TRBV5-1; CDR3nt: TGCGCCAGCAGCTTGGGAGCGGCAGGGTCTGGGGAGACCCAGTACTTC; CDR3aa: CASSLGAAGSGETQYF
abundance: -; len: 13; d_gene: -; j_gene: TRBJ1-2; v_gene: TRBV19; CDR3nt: TGTGCCAGTAGTAACGCAGGGCCCTATGGCTACACCTTC; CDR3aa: CASSNAGPYGYTF
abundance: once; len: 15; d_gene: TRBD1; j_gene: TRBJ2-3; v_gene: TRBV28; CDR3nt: TGTGCCAGCAGTTTAGCACAGGGGATCGCAGATACGCAGTATTTT; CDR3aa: CASSLAQGIADTQYF
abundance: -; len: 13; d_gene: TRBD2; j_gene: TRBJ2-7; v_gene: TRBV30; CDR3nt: TGTGCCGGGGGAGGGGAGCTCCTACACGAGCAGTACTTC; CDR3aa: CAGGGELLHEQYF
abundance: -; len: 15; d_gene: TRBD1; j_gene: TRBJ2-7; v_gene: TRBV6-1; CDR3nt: TGTGCCAGCAGTGAAGCCGGGACAGCTGTCTACGAGCAGTACTTC; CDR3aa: CASSEAGTAVYEQYF
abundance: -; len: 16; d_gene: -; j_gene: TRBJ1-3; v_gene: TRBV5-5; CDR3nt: TGTGCCAGCAGCCCCCTCGGCAGCCTCTCAGGAAACACCATATATTTT; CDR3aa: CASSPLGSLSGNTIYF
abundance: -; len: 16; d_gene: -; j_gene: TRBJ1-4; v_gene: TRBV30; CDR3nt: TGTGCCTGGAGTGTACGCGGGGGTGTCGCGAATGAAAAACTGTTTTTT; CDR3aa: CAWSVRGGVANEKLFF
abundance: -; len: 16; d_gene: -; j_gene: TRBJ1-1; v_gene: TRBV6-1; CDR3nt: TGTGCCAGCAGTGAAGGACTAGGGTGGACGAACACTGAAGCTTTCTTT; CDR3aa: CASSEGLGWTNTEAFF
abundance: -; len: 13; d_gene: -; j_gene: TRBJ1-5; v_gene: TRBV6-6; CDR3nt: TGTGCCAGCAGTTTGGGGGGGTATCAGCCCCAGCATTTT; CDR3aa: CASSLGGYQPQHF
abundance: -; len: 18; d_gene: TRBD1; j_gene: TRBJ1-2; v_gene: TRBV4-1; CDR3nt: TGCGCCAGCAGCCTCAGGGCGCCCTCAGGGACAGCAAACTATGGCTACACCTTC; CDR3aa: CASSLRAPSGTANYGYTF
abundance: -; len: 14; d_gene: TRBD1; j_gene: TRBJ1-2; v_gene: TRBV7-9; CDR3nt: TGTGCCAGCAGCTTAATGACAGGGAAGGGTGGCTACACCTTC; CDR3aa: CASSLMTGKGGYTF
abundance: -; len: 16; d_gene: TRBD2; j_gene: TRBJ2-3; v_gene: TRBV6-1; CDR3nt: TGTGCCAGCAGTGGGGGACTAGCGGGTTCCACAGATACGCAGTATTTT; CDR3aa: CASSGGLAGSTDTQYF
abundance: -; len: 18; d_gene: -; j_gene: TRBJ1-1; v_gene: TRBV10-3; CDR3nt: TGTGCCATCAGTGAGTCAAACAGAGCGATCATGATGAACACTGAAGCTTTCTTT; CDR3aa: CAISESNRAIMMNTEAFF
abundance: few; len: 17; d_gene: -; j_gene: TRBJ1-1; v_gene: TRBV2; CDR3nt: TGTGCCAGCACCTCCCGGGGGACGAGGATGAGGAACACTGAAGCTTTCTTT; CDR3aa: CASTSRGTRMRNTEAFF
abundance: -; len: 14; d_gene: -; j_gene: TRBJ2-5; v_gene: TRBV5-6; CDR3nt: TGTGCCAGCAGCTTGGTTCCATATCAAGAGACCCAGTACTTC; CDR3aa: CASSLVPYQETQYF
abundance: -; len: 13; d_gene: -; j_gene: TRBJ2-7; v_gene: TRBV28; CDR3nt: TGTGCCAGCAGTTTCCCAAATAGCTACGAGCAGTACTTC; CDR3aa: CASSFPNSYEQYF
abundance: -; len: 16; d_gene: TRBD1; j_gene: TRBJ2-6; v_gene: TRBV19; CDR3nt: TGTGCCACTTCGGGACAGGGGGCGTCTGGGGCCAACGTCCTGACTTTC; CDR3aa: CATSGQGASGANVLTF
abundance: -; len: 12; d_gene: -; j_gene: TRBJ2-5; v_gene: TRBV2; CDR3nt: TGTGCCAGCAGTTGGGACTGGGAGACCCAGTACTTC; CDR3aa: CASSWDWETQYF
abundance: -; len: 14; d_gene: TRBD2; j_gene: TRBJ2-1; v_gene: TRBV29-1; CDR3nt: TGCAGCGTGCTAGGACTAGCGGGAGATCATGAGCAGTTCTTC; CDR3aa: CSVLGLAGDHEQFF
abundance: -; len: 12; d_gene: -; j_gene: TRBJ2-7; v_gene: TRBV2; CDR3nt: TGTGCCAGCAACGGGTCTCCCTACGAGCAGTACTTC; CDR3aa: CASNGSPYEQYF
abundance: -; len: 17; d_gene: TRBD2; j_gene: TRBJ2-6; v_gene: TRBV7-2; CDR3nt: TGTGCCAGCACCGCAGCGGGGATCGTCTCTGGGGCCAACGTCCTGACTTTC; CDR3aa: CASTAAGIVSGANVLTF
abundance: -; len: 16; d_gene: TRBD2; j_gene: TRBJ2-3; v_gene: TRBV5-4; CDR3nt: TGTGCCAGCAGCTCCAAACTAGCGGGAGGCGCAGATACGCAGTATTTT; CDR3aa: CASSSKLAGGADTQYF